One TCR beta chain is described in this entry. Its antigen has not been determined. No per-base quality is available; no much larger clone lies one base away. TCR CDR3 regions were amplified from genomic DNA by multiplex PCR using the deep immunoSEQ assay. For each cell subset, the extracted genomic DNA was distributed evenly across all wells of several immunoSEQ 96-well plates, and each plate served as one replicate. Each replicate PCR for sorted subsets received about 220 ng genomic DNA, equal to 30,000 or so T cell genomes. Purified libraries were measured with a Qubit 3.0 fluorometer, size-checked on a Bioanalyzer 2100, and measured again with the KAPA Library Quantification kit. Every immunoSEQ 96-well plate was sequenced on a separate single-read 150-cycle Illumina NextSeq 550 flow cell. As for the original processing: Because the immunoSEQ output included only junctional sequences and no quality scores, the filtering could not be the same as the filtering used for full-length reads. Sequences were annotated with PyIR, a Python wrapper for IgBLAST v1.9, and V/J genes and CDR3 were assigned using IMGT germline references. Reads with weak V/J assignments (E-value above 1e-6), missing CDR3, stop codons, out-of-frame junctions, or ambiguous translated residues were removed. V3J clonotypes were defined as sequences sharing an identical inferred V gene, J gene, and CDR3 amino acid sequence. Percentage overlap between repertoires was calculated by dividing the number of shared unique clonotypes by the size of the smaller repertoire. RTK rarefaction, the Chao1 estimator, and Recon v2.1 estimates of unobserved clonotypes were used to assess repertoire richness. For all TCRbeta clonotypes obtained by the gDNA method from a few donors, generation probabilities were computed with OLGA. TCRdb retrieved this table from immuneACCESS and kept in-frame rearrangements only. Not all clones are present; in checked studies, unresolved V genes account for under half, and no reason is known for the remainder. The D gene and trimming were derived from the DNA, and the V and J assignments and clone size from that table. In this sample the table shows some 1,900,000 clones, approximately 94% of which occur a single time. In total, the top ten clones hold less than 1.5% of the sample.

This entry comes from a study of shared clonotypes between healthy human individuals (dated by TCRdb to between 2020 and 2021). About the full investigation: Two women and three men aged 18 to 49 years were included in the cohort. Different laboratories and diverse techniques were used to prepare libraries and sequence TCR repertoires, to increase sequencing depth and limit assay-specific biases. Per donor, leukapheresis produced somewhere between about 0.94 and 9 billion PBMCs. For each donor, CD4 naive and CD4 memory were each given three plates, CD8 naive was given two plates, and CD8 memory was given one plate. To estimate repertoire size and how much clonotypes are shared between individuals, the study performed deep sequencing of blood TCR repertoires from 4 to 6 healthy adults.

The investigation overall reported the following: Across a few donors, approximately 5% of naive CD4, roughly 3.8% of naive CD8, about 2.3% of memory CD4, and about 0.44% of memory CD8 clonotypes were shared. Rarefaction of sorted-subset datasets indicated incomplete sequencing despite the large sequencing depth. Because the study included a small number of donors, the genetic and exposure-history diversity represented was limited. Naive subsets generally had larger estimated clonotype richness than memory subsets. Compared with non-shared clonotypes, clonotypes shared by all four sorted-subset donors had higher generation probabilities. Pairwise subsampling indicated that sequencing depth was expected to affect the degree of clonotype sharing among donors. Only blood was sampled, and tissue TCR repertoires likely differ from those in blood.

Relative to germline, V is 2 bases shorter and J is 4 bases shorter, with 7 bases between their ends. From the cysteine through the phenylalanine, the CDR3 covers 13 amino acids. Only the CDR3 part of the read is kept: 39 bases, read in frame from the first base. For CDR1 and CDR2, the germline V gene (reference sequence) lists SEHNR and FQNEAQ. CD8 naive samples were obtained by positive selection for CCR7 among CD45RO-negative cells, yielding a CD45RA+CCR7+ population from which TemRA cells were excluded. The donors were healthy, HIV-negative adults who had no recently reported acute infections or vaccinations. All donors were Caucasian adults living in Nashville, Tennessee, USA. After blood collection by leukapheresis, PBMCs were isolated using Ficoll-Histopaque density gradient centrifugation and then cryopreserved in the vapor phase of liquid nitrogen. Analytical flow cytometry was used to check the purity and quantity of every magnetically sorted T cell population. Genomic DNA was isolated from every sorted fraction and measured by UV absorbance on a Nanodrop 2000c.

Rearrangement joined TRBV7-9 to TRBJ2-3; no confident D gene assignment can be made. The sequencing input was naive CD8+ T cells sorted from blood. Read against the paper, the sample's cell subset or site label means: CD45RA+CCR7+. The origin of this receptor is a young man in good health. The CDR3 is CASSLWPADTQYF. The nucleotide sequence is TGTGCCAGCAGCTTATGGCCAGCAGATACGCAGTATTTT.